The sequence of this T cell receptor (beta chain) was determined in a study of molecular identifiers for immune sequencing clone quantification. The study, taken as a whole, reports: Sizes of highly expanded clones could be underestimated through identical TCRs sharing a barcode. Clones above 20 RNA copies held over 97% of effector molecules, under 1% in naive cells.

This clonotype was observed at least ten times. Its antigen is still unknown. Germline assignment: CDR1 SGHRS and CDR2 YFSETQ. Germline trimming cut 0 bases from V and 4 bases from J; bases unmatched to any gene: 5. This CDR3 is 15 amino acids long. TCRdb analysed the PCR reads with MiXCR anew, one entry per CDR3 protein. The repertoire holds 460,000 or so distinct CDR3 sequences, with less than 30% as singletons. Sequences were obtained from naive CD8+ T cells from blood, with Jurkat cell RNA spiked in. Subset: FACS-sorted CD8+CD4-CCR7+CD45RA+ naive T cells. The chain combines TRBV5-1 with TRBJ2-3; TRBD2 aligns across 7 bases. The TCR sequence derives from a human donor in good health. Some libraries in this study had Jurkat cell RNA spiked in. The CDR3 nucleotides are TGCGCCAGCAGCTTGGTGGCGAGCGGGGCAGATACGCAGTATTTT. It translates to CASSLVASGADTQYF.